The present entry profiles one T cell receptor beta chain with its context. TCRdb called the 5' RACE reads again in MiXCR, with one record for every CDR3 protein. Among approximately 450,000 distinct CDR3 sequences listed, over 15% were seen once. This specimen belongs to a study of T cells after yellow fever vaccination. CDR1 MGHRA and CDR2 YSYEKL come from the germline V gene. CDR3 size: 16 residues. V lost 2 bases, J lost 5 bases, and 8 bases stayed unmatched. The sequenced sample was PBMCs, obtained before the yellow fever booster vaccination. The receptor was isolated from a man younger than 30 who received the YFV17D yellow fever vaccine. V usage is TRBV4-1 and J usage is TRBJ1-5; 8 positions match TRBD1. The CDR3 sequence is CASSQPAGQGDQPQHF. The CDR3 bases are TGCGCCAGCAGCCAACCCGCTGGACAGGGCGATCAGCCCCAGCATTTT.